This TCR beta chain derives from a study of cytomegalovirus exposure and HLA in healthy donors. Study-wide results and caveats: Data from an earlier analysis indicated that most TCR beta V segments were productive either about 90% or about 30% of the time. Immune exposure data for these donors was limited to CMV serostatus. As a later analysis showed, a missense DCLRE1C variant was linked to trimming of TCR beta V- and J-genes.

A word on this clone: The antigen remains unidentified.

The study ran its PCR with 60 Vbeta and 13 Jbeta primers. TCRdb keeps only in-frame clones here, not all; method: immunoSEQ multiplex PCR. The sample holds over 150,000 clones, around 64% seen once. The germline V gene has CDR1 ENHRY and CDR2 SYGVKD. The CDR3 sequence is 14 residues long. Germline trimming cut 6 bases from V and 3 bases from J; bases unmatched to any gene: 1. This TCR derives from a woman aged 25-40 years in good health and CMV-seronegative. The sequencing input was PBMCs. The V and J genes are TRBV10-3 and TRBJ2-2, with TRBD1 identical over 10 bases. The CDR3 here is CAIRGQGYTGELFF. CDR3 in DNA: TGTGCCATCAGGGGACAGGGGTACACCGGGGAGCTGTTTTTT.